This TCR beta chain was documented in a study of PD-L1 blockade in urothelial cancer. The method was immunoSEQ multiplex PCR; TCRdb's version includes in-frame clones alone and lacks a portion of them. This sample carries just under 30,000 clones, 70% to 90% of them seen once, and the ten largest clones take approximately 3.1%. Germline assignment: CDR1 SQVTM and CDR2 ANQGSEA. This CDR3 has 14 amino acids. With V trimmed by 3 bases and J by 4 bases, 5 bases remained unmatched. Sequences were derived from PBMCs, sampled around atezolizumab (anti-PD-L1) treatment. This clonotype was obtained from a man aged 45-65 years with urothelial cancer. This chain connects TRBV29-1 to TRBJ2-5, with 10 bases matching TRBD2. The CDR3, as DNA: TGCAGCGTTGACCAGCGGGGGGGAGGAGAGACCCAGTACTTC. This encodes CSVDQRGGGETQYF.